Presented here are 6 T cell receptor beta chains from one specimen sequenced in a study of graft-versus-host responses after intestinal transplantation. Sequencing was performed with immunoSEQ multiplex PCR; in TCRdb, only in-frame clones are kept and a portion is missing. The sample holds over 45,000 clones, almost 95% seen once. For these receptors, no antigen is known. The sequencing used unstimulated CD4+ T cells sorted from spleen or lymph node cells, collected before transplant. The receptors stem from a human donor who was the organ donor for an intestinal transplant.

The genes are TRBV19 and TRBJ1-6, with D possibly matching TRBD1 (6 bases). Germline V gives CDR1 LNHDA, CDR2 SQIVND (reference sequence). The V end was cut by 5 bases, the J end by 8 bases, with 19 bases between. The CDR3 has 16 amino acids. The CDR3 spells CASSPARGWADSPLHF. The CDR3 DNA reads TGTGCCAGTAGTCCGGCGAGGGGGTGGGCGGATTCACCCCTCCACTTT.

The chain carries TRBV6-5 and TRBJ2-1, with a tentative D call TRBD2 (5 bases). The CDR3 runs to 14 residues. CDR1 and CDR2 from the germline V gene are MNHEY and SVGAGI. V gave up 6 bases and J gave up 3 bases, with 12 bases separating them. The CDR3 reads CASSRGLNYNEQFF. CDR3 DNA sequence: TGTGCCAGCAGCCGCGGACTGAACTACAATGAGCAGTTCTTC.

The chain employs TRBV14 and TRBJ1-1; D gene ambiguous. Germline CDR1 reads SGHDN; CDR2 reads FVKESK. V lost 2 bases and J 4 bases, leaving 14 bases between the germline ends. The CDR3 totals 15 residues. As DNA, the CDR3 is TGTGCCAGCAGCCAACTGGGAAGGGAGGGCACTGAAGCTTTCTTT. It codes for CASSQLGREGTEAFF.

The chain recombines TRBV9 with TRBJ2-3, with a weak D call TRBD2 (7 bases). Trimming stripped 0 bases from V and 0 bases from J, with 14 bases between. The germline gives CDR1 SGDLS, CDR2 YYNGEE. The CDR3 has 17 residues. CDR3 residues: CASSVEMGGPSTDTQYF. CDR3 DNA sequence: TGTGCCAGCAGCGTAGAAATGGGGGGGCCGAGCACAGATACGCAGTATTTT.

The genes are TRBV5-4 and TRBJ2-1; D might be TRBD2 (6 bases). Trimming stripped 4 bases from V and 6 bases from J, with 17 bases between. Germline CDR1 reads SGHNT; CDR2 reads YYREEE (reference sequence). The CDR3 length is 15 residues. The CDR3 DNA follows: TGTGCCAGCAGCCCGCGGGGCCCCAGGGCCAATGAGCAGTTCTTC. Its translation is CASSPRGPRANEQFF.

The rearrangement joins TRBV5-1 to TRBJ1-1; possible D gene TRBD1, 6 bases. The germline V gene has CDR1 SGHRS and CDR2 YFSETQ. The CDR3 runs 15 residues. Trimming cost V 0 bases and J 6 bases, with 15 bases left between them. The CDR3, as DNA: TGCGCCAGCAGCTTGGGGACAGAACCCCTGTCTGAAGCTTTCTTT. Its translation is CASSLGTEPLSEAFF.